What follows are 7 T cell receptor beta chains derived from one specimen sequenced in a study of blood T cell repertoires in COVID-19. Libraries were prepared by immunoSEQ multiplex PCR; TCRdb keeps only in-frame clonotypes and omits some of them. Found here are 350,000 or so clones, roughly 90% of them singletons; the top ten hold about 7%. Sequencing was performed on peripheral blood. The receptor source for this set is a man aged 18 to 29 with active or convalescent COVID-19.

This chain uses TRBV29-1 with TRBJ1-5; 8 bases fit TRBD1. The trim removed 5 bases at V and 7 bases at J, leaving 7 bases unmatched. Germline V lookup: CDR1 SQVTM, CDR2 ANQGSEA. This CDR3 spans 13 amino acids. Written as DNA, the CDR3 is TGCAGCGTTCGTCAGGGGGCAGGGCAGCCCCAGCATTTT. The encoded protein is CSVRQGAGQPQHF.

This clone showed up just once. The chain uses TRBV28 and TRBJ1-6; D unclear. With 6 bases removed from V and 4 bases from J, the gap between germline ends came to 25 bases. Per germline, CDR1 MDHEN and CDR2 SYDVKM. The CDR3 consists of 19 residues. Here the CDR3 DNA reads TGTGCCAGCAGCGGAACCCCTAGCAGTTTAGGAGCGTATAATTCACCCCTCCACTTT. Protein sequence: CASSGTPSSLGAYNSPLHF.

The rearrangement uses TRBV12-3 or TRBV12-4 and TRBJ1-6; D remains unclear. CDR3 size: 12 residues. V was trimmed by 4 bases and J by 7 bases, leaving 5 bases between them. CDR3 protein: CASSSSNSPLHF. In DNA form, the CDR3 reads TGTGCCAGCAGTTCGTCGAATTCACCCCTCCACTTT.

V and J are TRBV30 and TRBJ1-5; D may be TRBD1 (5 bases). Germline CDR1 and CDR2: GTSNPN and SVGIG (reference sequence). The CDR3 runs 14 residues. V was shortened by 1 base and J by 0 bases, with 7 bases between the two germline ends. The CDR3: CAWSGGDSNQPQHF. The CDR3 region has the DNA TGTGCCTGGAGTGGGGGGGATAGCAATCAGCCCCAGCATTTT.

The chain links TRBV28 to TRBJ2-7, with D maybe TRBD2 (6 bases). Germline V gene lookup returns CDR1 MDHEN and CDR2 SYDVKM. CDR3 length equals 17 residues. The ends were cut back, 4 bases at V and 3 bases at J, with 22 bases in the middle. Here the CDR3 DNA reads TGTGCCAGCAGTTCGCCCATACTGGGACTGACAGTCTACGAGCAGTACTTC. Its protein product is CASSSPILGLTVYEQYF.

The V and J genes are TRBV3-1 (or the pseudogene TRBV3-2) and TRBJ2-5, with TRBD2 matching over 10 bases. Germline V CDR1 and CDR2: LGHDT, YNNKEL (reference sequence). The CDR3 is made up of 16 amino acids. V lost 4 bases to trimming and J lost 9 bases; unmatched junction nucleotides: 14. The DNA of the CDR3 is TGTGCCAGCAGCCTCAAAACTAGCGGGGTAGGCGGGGCCCAGTACTTC. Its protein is CASSLKTSGVGGAQYF.

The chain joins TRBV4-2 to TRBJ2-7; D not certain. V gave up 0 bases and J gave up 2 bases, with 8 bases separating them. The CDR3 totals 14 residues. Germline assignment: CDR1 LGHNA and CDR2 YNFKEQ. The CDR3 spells CASSQDPVAYEQYF. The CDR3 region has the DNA TGTGCCAGCAGCCAAGATCCCGTAGCCTACGAGCAGTACTTC.